This record looks at one T cell receptor beta chain sequence and its context. These data are taken from a study of OX40 agonist ivuxolimab in advanced cancers. Trimming cost V 7 bases and J 2 bases; bases outside gene matches: 8. This CDR3 has 14 amino acids. Germline lookup yields CDR1 SGDLS and CDR2 YYNGEE. If patients had autoimmune disease history or systemic immunosuppression, they were excluded. Some clones are missing from TCRdb's copy, which holds only in-frame ones; the method was immunoSEQ multiplex PCR. The sample has more than 70,000 clones, approximately 94% seen once. The sample was CD4+ or CD8+ T cells sorted from blood, taken in a trial of the OX40 agonist ivuxolimab. The chain uses TRBV9 and TRBJ2-5; 7 bases map to TRBD1. This sequence originates from an adult with an advanced solid tumor such as melanoma, head and neck, liver or kidney cancer. The CDR3 nucleotides are TGTGCCAGCGGAAGGGGGCCCCCACAAGAGACCCAGTACTTC. Protein product: CASGRGPPQETQYF.